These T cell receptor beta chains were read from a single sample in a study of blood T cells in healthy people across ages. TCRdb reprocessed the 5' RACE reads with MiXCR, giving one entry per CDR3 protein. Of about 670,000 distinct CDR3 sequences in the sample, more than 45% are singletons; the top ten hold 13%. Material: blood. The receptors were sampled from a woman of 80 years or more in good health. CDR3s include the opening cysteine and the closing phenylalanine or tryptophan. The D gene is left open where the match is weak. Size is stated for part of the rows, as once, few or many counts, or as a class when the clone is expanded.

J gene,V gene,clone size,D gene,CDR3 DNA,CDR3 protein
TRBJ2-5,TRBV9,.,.,TGTGCCAGCAATACTCGGGGAAACCAAGAGACCCAGTACTTC,CASNTRGNQETQYF
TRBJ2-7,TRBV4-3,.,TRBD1,TGCGCCAGCAGCCAAAGGGGACAGGGGGCCTACGAGCAGTACTTC,CASSQRGQGAYEQYF
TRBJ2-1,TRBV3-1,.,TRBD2,TGTGCCAGCAGCCGAGTTTTCGCTAGCGGGGGGGATGAGCAGTTCTTC,CASSRVFASGGDEQFF
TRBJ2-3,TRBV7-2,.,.,TGTACCAGCAGCTTAAGTATTCGGACGCAGTATTTT,CTSSLSIRTQYF
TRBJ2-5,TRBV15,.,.,TGTGCCACCAGCAACCGGCCGGGAGCACAAGAGACCCAGTACTTC,CATSNRPGAQETQYF
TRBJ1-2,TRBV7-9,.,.,TGTGCCAGCAGTCCATCGGACGGGTCATATGGCTACACCTTC,CASSPSDGSYGYTF
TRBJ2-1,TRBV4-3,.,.,TGCGCCAGCAGCCAGGGCGGTCTTCCCTCCTACAATGAGCAGTTCTTC,CASSQGGLPSYNEQFF
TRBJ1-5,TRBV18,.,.,TGTGCCAGCGCGAGGGGTGAGAATCAGCCCCAGCATTTT,CASARGENQPQHF
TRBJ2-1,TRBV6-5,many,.,TGTGCCAGCACACCGGGACGGCCTATTTACAATGAGCAGTTCTTC,CASTPGRPIYNEQFF
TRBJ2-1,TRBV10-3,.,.,TGTGCCATCGTGGCTAGTATTTTCTACAATGAGCAGTTCTTC,CAIVASIFYNEQFF
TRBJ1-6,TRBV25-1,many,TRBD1,TGTGCCAGTCGGGACAGGGGTTCACCCCTCCACTTT,CASRDRGSPLHF
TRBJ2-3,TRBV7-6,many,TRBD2,TGTGCCAGCAGCTTAAGACTAGCGGGGACGGATACGCAGTATTTT,CASSLRLAGTDTQYF
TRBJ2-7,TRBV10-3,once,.,TGTGCCATCAGTGGTAGTGGGGGCGGTGAGGAGCAGTACTTC,CAISGSGGGEEQYF
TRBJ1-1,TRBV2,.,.,TGTGCCAGCAGTGAGTACAGGGCCAACACTGAAGCTTTCTTT,CASSEYRANTEAFF
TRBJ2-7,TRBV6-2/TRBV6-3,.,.,TGTGCCAGCAGTTATGTGGTTTGGGCCTACGAGCAGTACTTC,CASSYVVWAYEQYF
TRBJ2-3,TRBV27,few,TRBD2,TGTGCCAGCGCGCCCGGGGGGTCCGGTACGCAGTATTTT,CASAPGGSGTQYF
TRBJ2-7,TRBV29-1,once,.,TGCAGCGTTGAACTACGGGGGAGCTCCTACGAGCAGTACTTC,CSVELRGSSYEQYF
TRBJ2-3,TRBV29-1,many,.,TGCAGCGTGGACGTAAGCACAGATACGCAGTATTTT,CSVDVSTDTQYF
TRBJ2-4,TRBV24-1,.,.,TGTGCCACCAGTGACCCAGGGGACCGGGGAAACGGGAACATTCAGTACTTC,CATSDPGDRGNGNIQYF
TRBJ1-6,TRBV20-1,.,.,TGCAGTGCTAGAGATCCCACAGGGAAAGAGACCCTCCACTTT,CSARDPTGKETLHF
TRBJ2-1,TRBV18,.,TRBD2,TGTGCCAGCTCAAGTAGCGGGATCGGCAGTGAGCAGTTCTTC,CASSSSGIGSEQFF
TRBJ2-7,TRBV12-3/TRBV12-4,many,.,TGTGCCAGCACTCCCCACGGTGGCGAGCAGTACTTC,CASTPHGGEQYF
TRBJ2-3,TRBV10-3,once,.,TGTGCCATCAGTGAGCCCGACACAGATACGCAGTATTTT,CAISEPDTDTQYF
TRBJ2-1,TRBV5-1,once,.,TGCGCCAGCAGCCGAGGACTTATTTCGAGCTCCTACAATGAGCAGTTCTTC,CASSRGLISSSYNEQFF
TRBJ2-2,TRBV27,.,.,TGTGCCAGCAGTTGGGGCGTCGGCGGCACCGGGGAGCTGTTTTTT,CASSWGVGGTGELFF
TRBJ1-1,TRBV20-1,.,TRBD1,TGCAGTGCTAGACCTGAGGGACAGGTTCTTCTGAACACTGAAGCTTTCTTT,CSARPEGQVLLNTEAFF
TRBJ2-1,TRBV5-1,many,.,TGCGCCAGCAGCTCCGTCGCGGGGCCGAGCTACAATGAGCAGTTCTTC,CASSSVAGPSYNEQFF
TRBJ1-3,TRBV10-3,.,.,TGTGCCACCACGCCCTTAGACGGATCTGGAAACACCATATATTTT,CATTPLDGSGNTIYF
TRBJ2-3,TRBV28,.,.,TGTGCCAGCAGTCTGAGTTCGCCCGTAGATACGCAGTATTTT,CASSLSSPVDTQYF
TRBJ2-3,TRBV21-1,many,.,.,CASSKWGRGSTDTQYF
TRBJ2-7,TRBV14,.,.,TGTGCCAGCAGCCCCCACGGGGCGGGGAACCACGAGCAGTACTTC,CASSPHGAGNHEQYF
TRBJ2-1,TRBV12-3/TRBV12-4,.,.,TGTGCCAGCAGTTTCCCGGGCCCCTACAGTGAGCAGTTCTTC,CASSFPGPYSEQFF
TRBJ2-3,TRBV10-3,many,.,TGTGCCACCCAGAGCCCTAAGAGCCCAGATACGCAGTATTTT,CATQSPKSPDTQYF
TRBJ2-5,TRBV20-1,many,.,TGCAGTGCTCCAAGACACAAGGATAGGGAGACCCAGTACTTC,CSAPRHKDRETQYF
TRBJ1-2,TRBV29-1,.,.,TGCAGCGTTAGGCGGCAGGTTGGGTATGGCTACACCTTC,CSVRRQVGYGYTF
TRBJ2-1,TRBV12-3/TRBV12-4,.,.,TGTGCCAGCAGCCCTAGGAAGCCAGGGAGGTACAATGAGCAGTTCTTC,CASSPRKPGRYNEQFF
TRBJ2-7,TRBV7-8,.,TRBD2,TGTGCCAGCACGACTAGCGGGAGTAATTACGAGCAGTACTTC,CASTTSGSNYEQYF
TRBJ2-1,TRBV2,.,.,TGTGCCAGCACTCAGGAGACCCAGTTCTTC,CASTQETQFF
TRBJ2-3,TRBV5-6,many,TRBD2,TGTGCCAGCAGCTTGGGGGGTAGCGGGGGCCCACTTAGCACAGATACGCAGTATTTT,CASSLGGSGGPLSTDTQYF
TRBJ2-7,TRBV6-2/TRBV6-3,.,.,TGTGCCAGCAGTTCCCTTTTCGACGAGCAGTACTTC,CASSSLFDEQYF
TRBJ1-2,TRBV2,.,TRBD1,TGTGCCAGCGAGGGGACAGGGGGCTTCTATGGCTACACCTTC,CASEGTGGFYGYTF
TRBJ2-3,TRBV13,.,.,TGTGCCGGCAGCTTAGTTAGGACAAGCACAGATACGCAGTATTTT,CAGSLVRTSTDTQYF
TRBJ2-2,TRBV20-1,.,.,TGCAGTGCTAGAGATCAGGGACTCCTCACCGGGGAGCTGTTTTTT,CSARDQGLLTGELFF
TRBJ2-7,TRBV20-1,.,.,TGCAGTGCCCCTCCCGGGACCGCATACTACGAGCAGTACTTC,CSAPPGTAYYEQYF
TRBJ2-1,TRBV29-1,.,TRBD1,TGCAGCGTCGCAGAGGGACAGGGGCCATACAATGAGCAGTTCTTC,CSVAEGQGPYNEQFF
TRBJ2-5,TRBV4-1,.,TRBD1,TGTGCCAGCAGCCAAGGGGACAGGGACCAAGAGACCCAGTACTTC,CASSQGDRDQETQYF
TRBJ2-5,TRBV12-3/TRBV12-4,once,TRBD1,TGTGCCAGCAGTTTTGGGGGACAGCAAGAGACCCAGTACTTC,CASSFGGQQETQYF
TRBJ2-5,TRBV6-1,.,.,TGTGCCAGCAGTGAAGATACTAGCACCTTTTTGAATGAGCAGTACTTC,CASSEDTSTFLNEQYF
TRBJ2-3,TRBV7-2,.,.,TGTGCCAGCAGCCGACGACGGGACTCGACAGATACGCAGTATTTT,CASSRRRDSTDTQYF
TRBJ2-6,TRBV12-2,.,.,TGTGCAAGTCGCCCTCCCTACTCTGGGGCCAACGTCCTGACTTTC,CASRPPYSGANVLTF
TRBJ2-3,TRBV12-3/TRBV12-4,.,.,TGTGCCAGCAGCACCGGGAACACAGATACGCAGTATTTT,CASSTGNTDTQYF
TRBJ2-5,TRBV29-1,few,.,TGCAGCACTGAGACGGGCAACCACAATGAGCAGTACTTC,CSTETGNHNEQYF
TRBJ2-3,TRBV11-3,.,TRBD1,TGTGCCAGCAGCTTAGTCTTACAGGGGGCCACCACAGATACGCAGTATTTT,CASSLVLQGATTDTQYF
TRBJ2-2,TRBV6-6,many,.,TGTGCCAGCAGTTACTCTCCAGAGCTTCGGGACACCGGGGAGCTGTTTTTT,CASSYSPELRDTGELFF
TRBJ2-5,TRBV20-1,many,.,TGCAGTGCTAGGCGACACCAAGAGACCCAGTACTTC,CSARRHQETQYF